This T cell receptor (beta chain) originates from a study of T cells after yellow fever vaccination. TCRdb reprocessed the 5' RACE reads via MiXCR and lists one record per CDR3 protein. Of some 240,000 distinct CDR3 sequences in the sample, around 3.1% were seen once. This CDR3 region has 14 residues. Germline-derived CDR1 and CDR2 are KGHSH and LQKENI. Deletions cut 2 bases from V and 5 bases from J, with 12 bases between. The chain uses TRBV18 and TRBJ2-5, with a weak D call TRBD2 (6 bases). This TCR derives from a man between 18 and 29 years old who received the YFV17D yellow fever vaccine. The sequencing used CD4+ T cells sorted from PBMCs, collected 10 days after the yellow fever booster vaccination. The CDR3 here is CASSPRTAGETQYF. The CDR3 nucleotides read TGTGCCAGCTCACCAAGGACTGCGGGGGAGACCCAGTACTTC.